This T cell receptor beta chain was identified in a study of CD8 T cells in Susac syndrome (dated by TCRdb to between 2018 and 2021). Regarding the study in general: The study used repertoire sequencing to test whether antigen drove CD8+ T cell activation and differentiation in Susac syndrome.

Worth noting for this clonotype: Its specific antigen is unknown. No quality values exist for individual bases; no much larger clone is one base distant.

RNA was extracted with the RNeasy kit and about 0.5 to 1 ug was reverse transcribed using random hexamers. The immunoSEQ multiplex PCR assay, covering 54 Vbeta and 13 Jbeta segments, was used to amplify TCR beta CDR3 regions. To correct PCR amplification bias, a synthetic template baseline was used for both primer optimization and computational correction. The paper's processing steps were these. Reads were annotated to V, D and J genes according to IMGT and were analyzed with immunoSEQ Analyzer, with only productive sequences retained. Clonality was calculated as one minus the Shannon entropy normalized by log2 of the number of productive unique sequences. Public and private clones were assessed among the 100 most prevalent clones of each patient and control. Clones were defined as Susac-specific if absent from the healthy and MS cohorts, from 1052 published viral clones and from other ImmuneACCESS disease sequences. TCRdb reran the public reads through fastp at Q25 and MiXCR, keeping productive beta chains. Rows are combined by CDR3 protein, so each entry shows the most common genes and DNA. The V and J calls follow TCRdb's processing rather than the paper's. Here the sample has roughly 200,000 distinct CDR3 sequences; roughly 94% occur a single time. Jointly, the top ten make up 0.1% of the sample.

Here V drops 3 bases and J drops 0 bases, and the junction holds 5 bases not matched to any gene. Sequences DFQATT (CDR1) and SNEGSKA (CDR2) are obtained from the germline V gene (reference sequence). The CDR3 runs 14 amino acids, cysteine and phenylalanine included. Kept here is only the CDR3 DNA, which spans 42 bases and is read in frame from base 1. Points the paper makes about the study in general: The number of individuals in the TCR sequencing and HLA analysis was acknowledged as relatively small.

High-throughput TCR beta sequencing profiled peripheral blood CD8+ and CD4+ T cells from healthy donors, Susac syndrome patients and multiple sclerosis patients. Healthy donors were age- and sex-matched controls. Bulk CD8+ and CD4+ T cells were purified magnetically by negative isolation, whereas CD8+ TEMRA cells were enriched by FACS. Blood was collected in EDTA tubes and processed within 24 hours, with PBMCs isolated through density gradient centrifugation. PBMCs intended for TCR sequencing were frozen in liquid nitrogen and were later thawed in a 37 degrees C water bath. The sorted or isolated CD4+, CD8+ and CD8+ TEMRA cells reached a purity of at least 90%.

This TCR came from a human donor in good health. Source material: CD4+ T cells from PBMCs. The sequence is built from TRBV20-1 and TRBJ2-7; 7 middle bases align to TRBD2. The nucleotides read TGCAGTGCTAGGAGCCTAGCGGCCTCCTACGAGCAGTACTTC. This yields the protein CSARSLAASYEQYF.